This entry lists 31 T cell receptor beta chains sequenced from one sample in a study of beta chain features in type 1 diabetes. The investigators reverse transcribed all of the isolated RNA, so they sequenced expressed TCRB transcripts. TCRdb's copy holds only in-frame clones and misses some; the assay was immunoSEQ multiplex PCR. The sample carries roughly 230,000 clones, 7.5% to 10% recorded once. Material for sequencing was naive CD4+ T cells from blood. The receptors were sampled from a woman aged 18-30 years in good health.

This clone occurred a few times. The chain recombines TRBV5-5 with TRBJ2-7; 11 bases match TRBD1. CDR3 length: 16 amino acids. The J segment lost 3 bases and the V segment lost 3 bases, leaving 8 bases of the junction unmatched. Germline assignment: CDR1 SGHKS and CDR2 YYEKEE (reference sequence). CDR3 in amino acids: CASSSTGTGGYYEQYF. CDR3 in DNA: TGTGCCAGCAGCTCCACCGGGACAGGGGGATACTACGAGCAGTACTTC.

This clone turned up a few times. The same CDR3 can be traced to other DNA sequences in this sample. The V and J genes are TRBV9 and TRBJ1-1, with 11 bases identical to TRBD1. Germline V gene data show CDR1 as SGDLS and CDR2 as YYNGEE. V shed 3 bases and J 5 bases; nucleotides not matched to a gene: 3. This CDR3 comprises 14 residues. DNA of the CDR3: TGTGCCAGCAGCGCGGACAGGGGGCGAACTGAAGCTTTCTTT. Encoded protein: CASSADRGRTEAFF.

This clone turned up a few times. This chain joins TRBV5-4 and TRBJ2-1; tentative D call: TRBD2 (7 bases). V lost 2 bases and J lost 2, with 20 bases in between. This CDR3 has 18 residues. Germline CDR1 is SGHNT and CDR2 is YYREEE (reference sequence). CDR3 protein: CASSFGGPVLAAYNEQFF. The CDR3 region has the DNA TGTGCCAGCAGCTTCGGGGGCCCGGTCCTAGCGGCCTACAATGAGCAGTTCTTC.

The chain uses TRBV6-4 and TRBJ1-1; D not resolved. The length of the CDR3 is 12 residues. Germline loops: CDR1 MRHNA, CDR2 SNTAGT. Trimming removed 6 bases from V and 8 bases from J, with 13 bases in between. The CDR3 sequence is CASSPFSGEAFF. CDR3 in DNA: TGTGCCAGCAGCCCCTTCTCCGGGGAAGCTTTCTTT.

This sequence joins TRBV19 and TRBJ2-3; D possibly corresponds to TRBD2 (5 bases). Germline V lookup: CDR1 LNHDA, CDR2 SQIVND (reference sequence). CDR3 length equals 15 residues. Trimming pared 3 bases from V and 3 bases from J, leaving 13 bases between. CDR3 nucleotides: TGTGCCAGTAGTATTAGCGCAGCAAGTACAGATACGCAGTATTTT. Residues: CASSISAASTDTQYF.

This clone appeared a few times. The chain carries TRBV6-1 and TRBJ1-1; 7 nucleotides align to TRBD1. Germline values: CDR1 MNHNS, CDR2 SASEGT. The CDR3 sequence is 14 residues long. The V gene end was trimmed by 8 bases and the J gene end by 1 base; junction bases not matched to a gene: 7. CDR3 DNA sequence: TGTGCCAGCCACCGGGGACAGAGGAACACTGAAGCTTTCTTT. It translates to CASHRGQRNTEAFF.

The chain is built from TRBV9 and TRBJ1-2; D remains unclear. There are 15 residues in the CDR3. Germline CDR1 SGDLS, CDR2 YYNGEE. With 3 bases removed from V and 2 bases from J, the gap between germline ends came to 14 bases. The DNA for the CDR3 is TGTGCCAGCAGCGAATGGCGGCACCCCAACTATGGCTACACCTTC. As protein: CASSEWRHPNYGYTF.

This clone showed up just a few times. The chain uses TRBV4-1 and TRBJ1-4, with D perhaps TRBD1 (5 bases). Trimming removed 5 bases at V and 7 bases at J, with 14 bases between. The CDR3 is made up of 14 amino acids. The V gene's germline CDR1 is MGHRA and CDR2 YSYEKL. CDR3 sequence reads: CASSGGVVREKLFF. The CDR3, as DNA: TGCGCCAGCAGCGGGGGGGTAGTACGTGAAAAACTGTTTTTT.

This chain joins TRBV6-5 and TRBJ2-1, with 14 bases aligning to TRBD2. In germline, CDR1 is MNHEY, CDR2 SVGAGI. V lost 5 bases to trimming and J lost 10 bases; unmatched junction nucleotides: 7. The CDR3 has 15 amino acids. CDR3 sequence reads: CASSVRLAGGGEQFF. As DNA, the CDR3 is TGTGCCAGCAGTGTGAGACTAGCGGGGGGGGGAGAGCAGTTCTTC.

The chain joins TRBV5-4 to TRBJ2-7; D is perhaps TRBD2 (6 bases). The CDR3 loop spans 15 amino acids. V was pared by 7 bases and J by 6 bases, with 23 bases between. The germline gives CDR1 SGHNT, CDR2 YYREEE (reference sequence). CDR3 nucleotide sequence: TGTGCCAGCGGTACTGTGGGGGGACTCGGGGGCGAGCAGTACTTC. Protein: CASGTVGGLGGEQYF.

The chain uses TRBV30 and TRBJ1-6, with a possible D match to TRBD1 (5 bases). Germline assignment: CDR1 GTSNPN and CDR2 SVGIG (reference sequence). The CDR3 totals 15 residues. With 4 bases removed from V and 0 bases from J, the gap between germline ends came to 10 bases. In nucleotides, the CDR3 is TGTGCCTGGATAGGGGCAAGCTCCTATAATTCACCCCTCCACTTT. Encoded protein: CAWIGASSYNSPLHF. The entire variable domain, with the rest obtained from reference TRBV30 and TRBJ1-6, is as follows: SQTIHQWPATLVQPVGSPLSLECTVEGTSNPNLYWYRQAAGRGLQLLFYSVGIGQISSEVPQNLSASRPQDRQFILSSKKLLLSDSGFYLCAWIGASSYNSPLHFGNGTRLTVT.

CDR3 in amino acids: CASSRGGASSNQPQHF. CDR3 coding DNA: TGTGCCAGTAGCCGCGGGGGAGCTTCTAGCAATCAGCCCCAGCATTTT. The chain employs TRBV19 and TRBJ1-5; the D gene is possibly TRBD1 (5 bases). The ends were cut back, 6 bases at V and 0 bases at J, with 15 bases in the middle. Germline loops: CDR1 LNHDA, CDR2 SQIVND (reference sequence). The CDR3 consists of 16 residues. The complete variable domain, with remaining parts taken from reference TRBV19 and TRBJ1-5, reads DGGITQSPKYLFRKEGQNVTLSCEQNLNHDAMYWYRQDPGQGLRLIYYSQIVNDFQKGDIAEGYSVSREKKESFPLTVTSAQKNPTAFYLCASSRGGASSNQPQHFGDGTRLSIL.

This clone was seen a handful of times. V usage is TRBV6-6 and J usage is TRBJ1-2, with 7 bases that match TRBD1. The CDR3 extends over 16 amino acids. The trim removed 11 bases at V and 4 bases at J, leaving 19 bases unmatched. Germline V gene sequence: CDR1 MNHNY, CDR2 SVGAGI (reference sequence). The CDR3 spells CAAAAGFIGDSYGYTF. Here the CDR3 DNA reads TGTGCCGCGGCCGCCGGGTTCATAGGGGACAGCTATGGCTACACCTTC.

This rearrangement joins TRBV19 to TRBJ2-7; TRBD2 aligns across 9 bases. The V and J ends lost 3 bases and 4 bases, in that order; junction bases with no gene match: 4. The CDR3 is 14 amino acids. Germline V gives CDR1 LNHDA, CDR2 SQIVND (reference sequence). CDR3: CASSIAREGYEQYF. The CDR3 DNA reads as TGTGCCAGTAGTATTGCGCGGGAGGGGTACGAGCAGTACTTC.

J is TRBJ1-4 and V is TRBV4-2; TRBD1 matches 9 bases. The CDR3 is made up of 16 amino acids. Unmatched junction bases numbered 9, after V lost 8 bases and J lost 2 bases. CDR1 and CDR2 from the germline V gene are LGHNA and YNFKEQ. In DNA, the CDR3 is TGTGCCAGCCGCCGGACAGGGGTCCCGACTAATGAAAAACTGTTTTTT. This encodes CASRRTGVPTNEKLFF.

This clone was observed a handful of times. The CDR3 sequence: CASSVIAGSYNEQFF. CDR3 coding DNA: TGTGCCAGCAGCGTAATAGCGGGATCTTACAATGAGCAGTTCTTC. V is TRBV9 and J is TRBJ2-1; TRBD2 matches at 8 bases. The germline CDR1 and CDR2 sequences are SGDLS and YYNGEE. The length of the CDR3 is 15 residues. Losses at the gene ends were 1 base for V and 4 bases for J; bases not matched to a gene: 4.

This clone has only a few counts. This chain joins TRBV6-1 and TRBJ2-7, with 7 nucleotides matching TRBD1. The CDR3 runs to 15 residues. Germline CDR1 reads MNHNS; CDR2 reads SASEGT. Trimming took 8 bases from V and 0 from J; bases not matched to a gene: 10. The CDR3 spells CASGWTGRSSYEQYF. CDR3 coding DNA: TGTGCCAGCGGTTGGACAGGACGAAGCTCCTACGAGCAGTACTTC.

This clone turned up a few times. The chain couples TRBV19 to TRBJ2-1; 11 nucleotides match TRBD2. The length of the CDR3 is 15 residues. With 3 bases clipped from V and 7 bases from J, the junction kept 5 bases outside the gene matches. Germline values: CDR1 LNHDA, CDR2 SQIVND (reference sequence). The CDR3 sequence is CASSMLAGGGNEQFF. The CDR3 DNA is TGTGCCAGTAGTATGTTAGCGGGAGGGGGAAATGAGCAGTTCTTC.

The rearrangement joins TRBV14 to TRBJ2-1, with 9 bases that match TRBD1. This CDR3 comprises 17 residues. The V gene end was trimmed by 3 bases and the J gene end by 7 bases; junction bases not matched to a gene: 13. Germline V CDR1 and CDR2: SGHDN, FVKESK. CDR3 DNA sequence: TGTGCCAGCAGCCACTTAACCGGGACAGGGAGGATTAATGAGCAGTTCTTC. It translates to CASSHLTGTGRINEQFF.

The J gene is TRBJ1-2, the V gene TRBV7-9; the D gene is possibly TRBD1 (6 bases). The ends were cut back, 5 bases at V and 13 bases at J, with 20 bases in the middle. Germline values: CDR1 SEHNR, CDR2 FQNEAQ (reference sequence). The CDR3 is 13 amino acids. CDR3 in DNA: TGTGCCAGCAGCCTCTCCGGCCAACAGGGTTCCACCTTC. The encoded protein is CASSLSGQQGSTF.

This clone came up a few times. The chain couples TRBV6-5 to TRBJ2-7, with D perhaps matching TRBD2 (5 bases). Trimming removed 4 bases from V and 4 bases from J, with 11 bases in between. The CDR3 totals 13 residues. Germline lookup yields CDR1 MNHEY and CDR2 SVGAGI. The CDR3 is CASSLASSYEQYF. DNA of the CDR3: TGTGCCAGCAGTTTGGCTAGCTCGTACGAGCAGTACTTC.

The DNA for the CDR3 is TGTGCCAGCAGCGTCGGGACAGGAGAGCAGCCCCAGCATTTT. Protein sequence: CASSVGTGEQPQHF. V gene TRBV7-6 combines with J gene TRBJ1-5; 8 nucleotides align to TRBD1. This CDR3 contains 14 residues. With V trimmed by 5 bases and J by 7 bases, 7 bases remained unmatched. From germline, CDR1 is SGHVS and CDR2 FNYEAQ.

This clone appeared a few times. Sequence at one end of the junction differs from germline and may be a read error. The chain employs TRBV5-1 and TRBJ2-5; no firm D call. This CDR3 is built from 11 residues. The germline gives CDR1 SGHRS, CDR2 YFSETQ. CDR3 sequence: CASSLGESWHF. The CDR3 region has the DNA TGCGCCAGCAGCTTGGGTGAATCGTGGCACTTC.

The J gene is TRBJ2-2, the V gene TRBV19; 8 positions match TRBD1. CDR1 and CDR2 (germline): LNHDA, SQIVND (reference sequence). Trimming at V came to 8 bases and at J to 3 bases, leaving 20 bases not matched to a gene. The CDR3 is 19 residues long. The CDR3 spells CASRAGGASRFGDTGELFF. In DNA form, the CDR3 reads TGTGCCAGTCGGGCAGGGGGCGCGTCCCGATTCGGGGACACCGGGGAGCTGTTTTTT. The full variable domain, rest sourced from reference TRBV19 and TRBJ2-2, is DGGITQSPKYLFRKEGQNVTLSCEQNLNHDAMYWYRQDPGQGLRLIYYSQIVNDFQKGDIAEGYSVSREKKESFPLTVTSAQKNPTAFYLCASRAGGASRFGDTGELFFGEGSRLTVL.

This clone turned up a few times. The chain uses TRBV30 and TRBJ1-2, with 8 bases that match TRBD1. The CDR3 contains 15 residues. Germline CDR1 and CDR2: GTSNPN and SVGIG (reference sequence). Trimming took 0 bases from V and 4 from J; bases not matched to a gene: 7. The CDR3 DNA is TGTGCCTGGAGTGTGACGAGACAGGGGCTCTATGGCTACACCTTC. Its protein is CAWSVTRQGLYGYTF.

The chain has TRBV7-2 and TRBJ1-1; a weak D match, TRBD1 (5 bases). The CDR3 consists of 14 residues. V lost 3 bases, J lost 3 bases, and 11 bases lay in between. Per the germline V gene, CDR1 is SGHTA and CDR2 is FQGNSA. CDR3 sequence reads: CASSFGGGDTEAFF. The CDR3 DNA follows: TGTGCCAGCAGCTTCGGCGGAGGGGACACTGAAGCTTTCTTT.

This clone occurred a few times. The chain combines TRBV14 with TRBJ2-4; D may be TRBD2 (6 bases). V lost 5 bases and J 7 bases, leaving 24 bases between the germline ends. CDR1 SGHDN and CDR2 FVKESK come from the germline V gene. The CDR3 contains 17 residues. In DNA form, the CDR3 reads TGTGCCAGCAGCGAGCCCGCGGGGCCAAGGGGATTGAACATTCAGTACTTC. Translation gives CASSEPAGPRGLNIQYF.

This sequence joins TRBV5-1 and TRBJ2-7, with TRBD1 matching 7 bases. The CDR3 runs 16 residues. Germline values: CDR1 SGHRS, CDR2 YFSETQ. J was trimmed by 3 bases and V by 0 bases; bases with no gene match: 9. CDR3 residues: CASSLGGQISHYEQYF. The CDR3 DNA is TGCGCCAGCAGCTTGGGGGGACAGATTTCCCACTACGAGCAGTACTTC.

The rearrangement links TRBV5-1 to TRBJ2-3; 9 bases align to TRBD2. Unmatched junction bases numbered 6, after V lost 1 base and J lost 0 bases. This CDR3 region has 17 residues. Germline CDR1 is SGHRS and CDR2 is YFSETQ. The CDR3 coding sequence is TGCGCCAGCAGCTTGCCCCCTCTAGCGGGGAGCACAGATACGCAGTATTTT. Its protein product is CASSLPPLAGSTDTQYF.

The genes are TRBV6-6 and TRBJ1-2, with D unresolved. Trimming pared 7 bases from V and 5 bases from J, leaving 17 bases between. The CDR3 consists of 14 residues. Germline V CDR1 and CDR2: MNHNY, SVGAGI (reference sequence). CDR3 region: CASIPDFNPYGYTF. CDR3 coding DNA: TGTGCCAGCATTCCGGACTTCAACCCTTATGGCTACACCTTC.

The chain carries TRBV30 and TRBJ2-7; perhaps TRBD1 as D (6 bases). The CDR3 contains 13 residues. Germline V lookup: CDR1 GTSNPN, CDR2 SVGIG (reference sequence). Trimming left V 2 bases short and J 5 bases short, with 13 bases between. CDR3 sequence (DNA): TGTGCCTGGAGTTCCTTACAGGGTAACGAGCAGTACTTC. As protein: CAWSSLQGNEQYF.